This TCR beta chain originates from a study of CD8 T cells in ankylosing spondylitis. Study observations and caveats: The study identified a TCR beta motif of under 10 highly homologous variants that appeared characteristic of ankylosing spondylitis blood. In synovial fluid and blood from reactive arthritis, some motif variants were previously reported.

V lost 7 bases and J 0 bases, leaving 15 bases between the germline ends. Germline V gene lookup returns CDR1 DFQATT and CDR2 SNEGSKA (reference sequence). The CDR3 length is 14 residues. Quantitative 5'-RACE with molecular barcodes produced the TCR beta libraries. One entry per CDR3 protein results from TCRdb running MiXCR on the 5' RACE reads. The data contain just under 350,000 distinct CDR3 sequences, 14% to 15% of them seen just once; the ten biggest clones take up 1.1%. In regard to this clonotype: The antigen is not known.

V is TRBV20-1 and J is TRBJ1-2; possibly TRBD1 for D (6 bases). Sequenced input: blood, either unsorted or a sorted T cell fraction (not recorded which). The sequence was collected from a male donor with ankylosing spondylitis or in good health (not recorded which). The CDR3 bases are TGCAGTGTTACCCGGACAGTCACTAACTATGGCTACACCTTC. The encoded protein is CSVTRTVTNYGYTF.